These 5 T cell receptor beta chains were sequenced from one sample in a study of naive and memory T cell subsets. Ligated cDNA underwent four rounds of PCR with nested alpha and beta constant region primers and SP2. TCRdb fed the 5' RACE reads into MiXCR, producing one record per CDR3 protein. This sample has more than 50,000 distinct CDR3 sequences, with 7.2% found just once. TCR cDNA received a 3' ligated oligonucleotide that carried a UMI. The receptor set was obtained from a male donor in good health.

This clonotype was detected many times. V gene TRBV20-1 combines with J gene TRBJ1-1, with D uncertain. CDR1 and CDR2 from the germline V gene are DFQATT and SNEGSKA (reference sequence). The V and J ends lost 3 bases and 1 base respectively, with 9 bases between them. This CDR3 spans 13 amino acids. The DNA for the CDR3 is TGCAGTGCTAGTCGCGCGGGGAACACTGAAGCTTTCTTT. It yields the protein CSASRAGNTEAFF.

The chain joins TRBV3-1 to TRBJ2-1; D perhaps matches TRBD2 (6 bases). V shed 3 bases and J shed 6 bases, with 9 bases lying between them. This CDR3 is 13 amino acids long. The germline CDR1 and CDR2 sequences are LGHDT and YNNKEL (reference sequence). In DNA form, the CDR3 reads TGTGCCAGCAGCCATGCGGGATTCAATGAGCAGTTCTTC. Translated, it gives CASSHAGFNEQFF.

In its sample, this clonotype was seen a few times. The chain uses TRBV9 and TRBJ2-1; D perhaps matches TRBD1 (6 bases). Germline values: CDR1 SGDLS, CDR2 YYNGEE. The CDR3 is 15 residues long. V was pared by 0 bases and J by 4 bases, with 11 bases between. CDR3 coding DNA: TGTGCCAGCAGCGTAGATCAGGGGACGTACAATGAGCAGTTCTTC. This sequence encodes CASSVDQGTYNEQFF.

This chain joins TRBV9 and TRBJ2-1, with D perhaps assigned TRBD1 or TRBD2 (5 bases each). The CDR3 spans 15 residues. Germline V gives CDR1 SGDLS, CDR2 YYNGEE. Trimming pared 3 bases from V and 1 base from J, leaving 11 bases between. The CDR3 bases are TGTGCCAGCAGCGCGGACGGGGCATCCTACAATGAGCAGTTCTTC. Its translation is CASSADGASYNEQFF.

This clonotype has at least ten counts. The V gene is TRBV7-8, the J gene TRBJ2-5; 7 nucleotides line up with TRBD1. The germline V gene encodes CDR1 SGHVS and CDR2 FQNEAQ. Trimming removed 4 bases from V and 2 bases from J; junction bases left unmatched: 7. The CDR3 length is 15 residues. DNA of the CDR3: TGTGCCAGCAGCTCCGGACAGGACGAACAAGAGACCCAGTACTTC. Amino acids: CASSSGQDEQETQYF.